These 24 T cell receptor beta chains were sequenced from one sample in a study of metastatic and nonmetastatic thyroid tumors. Patients underwent thyroid surgery, and none had received any treatment before it. TCRdb re-processed the PCR reads through MiXCR. The data show tens of thousands of clones, about a sixth seen once. The sample taken for sequencing was blood. These TCRs come from a female donor with papillary thyroid cancer or a benign thyroid nodule (not recorded which). Some clones in this sample may be carry-over from other donors' samples.

In its sample, this clone was seen a few times. This chain links TRBV19 with TRBJ2-7, with a weak D call TRBD1 (6 bases). CDR1 is LNHDA, CDR2 SQIVND, per germline (reference sequence). Trimming pared 4 bases from V and 0 bases from J, leaving 13 bases between. This CDR3 spans 15 amino acids. In DNA, the CDR3 is TGTGCCAGTAGTACCACCAGGACAGCCTCCTACGAGCAGTACTTC. Protein: CASSTTRTASYEQYF. The complete variable domain, with remaining parts taken from reference TRBV19 and TRBJ2-7, reads DGGITQSPKYLFRKEGQNVTLSCEQNLNHDAMYWYRQDPGQGLRLIYYSQIVNDFQKGDIAEGYSVSREKKESFPLTVTSAQKNPTAFYLCASSTTRTASYEQYFGPGTRLTVT.

The sample holds a few counts of this clone. The CDR3 region has the DNA TGTGCCAGCAGCAAACTCGACTCTGGAAACACCATATATTTT. Its translation is CASSKLDSGNTIYF. J is TRBJ1-3 and V is TRBV27; D gene ambiguous. V lost 6 bases and J 0 bases, leaving 9 bases between the germline ends. Germline V gene data show CDR1 as MNHEY and CDR2 as SMNVEV (reference sequence). CDR3 length: 14 residues.

The chain recombines TRBV2 with TRBJ1-2; 8 nucleotides line up with TRBD1. V lost 2 bases and J lost 2; bases outside the gene matches: 1. This CDR3 spans 14 amino acids. Germline V gene sequence: CDR1 SNHLY, CDR2 FYNNEI. CDR3 coding DNA: TGTGCCAGCAGTGAACGGACAGGGAACTATGGCTACACCTTC. This encodes CASSERTGNYGYTF.

This clone was counted at least ten times. A read error is possible here, since a much larger clone lies one base away. The chain is built from TRBV19 and TRBJ1-3; TRBD1 is a possible D gene (6 bases). Germline V gene data show CDR1 as LNHDA and CDR2 as SQIVND (reference sequence). This CDR3 has 15 residues. The CDR3 DNA is TGTGCCTGTAGCCGCGGACAGAGCTCTGGAAACACCATATATTTT. It yields the protein CACSRGQSSGNTIYF.

This clone occurred many times. The chain has TRBV25-1 and TRBJ2-5; 8 nucleotides line up with TRBD2. Trimming removed 3 bases from V and 5 bases from J; junction bases left unmatched: 8. Germline V gene data show CDR1 as MGHDK and CDR2 as SYGVNS. The CDR3 is 15 amino acids. CDR3 in amino acids: CASSDYGGALETQYF. CDR3 nucleotide sequence: TGTGCCAGCAGTGATTACGGGGGGGCCTTGGAGACCCAGTACTTC.

The CDR3 loop reads CASSYSGRTGEQYF. CDR3 bases: TGTGCCAGCAGTTACTCCGGTAGAACGGGCGAGCAGTACTTC. The chain recombines TRBV6-2 or TRBV6-3 with TRBJ2-7, with D hard to call. CDR3 size: 14 residues. Germline values: CDR1 MNHEY, CDR2 SVGEGT. V gave up 0 bases and J gave up 6 bases, with 12 bases separating them.

The chain couples TRBV18 to TRBJ1-3, with D tentatively TRBD1 (5 bases). The CDR3 has 17 residues. The germline V and J ends were trimmed by 5 bases and 2 bases, with 19 bases remaining between them. In germline, CDR1 is KGHSH, CDR2 LQKENI. The CDR3 DNA is TGTGCCAGCTCATCCAACCCGGGACCCGGAGCTGGAAACACCATATATTTT. Translation: CASSSNPGPGAGNTIYF.

The sample holds many counts of this clone. The rearrangement uses TRBV5-8 and TRBJ1-1; D unclear. Germline loops: CDR1 SGHTS, CDR2 YDEGEE. The CDR3 loop spans 14 amino acids. V dropped 3 bases and J dropped 0 bases, with 9 bases sitting between them. The DNA of the CDR3 is TGTGCCAGCAGCTCTTACAACATGAACACTGAAGCTTTCTTT. It yields the protein CASSSYNMNTEAFF.

In its sample, this clone was seen many times. The CDR3 loop is CSASLGLAGSVSEQFF. The DNA of the CDR3 is TGCAGTGCTAGCCTAGGACTAGCGGGATCCGTCAGTGAGCAGTTCTTC. This chain joins TRBV20-1 and TRBJ2-1, with 12 nucleotides matching TRBD2. The J segment lost 9 bases and the V segment lost 3 bases, leaving 12 bases of the junction unmatched. CDR3 length: 16 residues. Germline values: CDR1 DFQATT, CDR2 SNEGSKA (reference sequence).

This clone was counted ten times or more. The chain links TRBV15 to TRBJ1-2; D is perhaps TRBD1 (5 bases). CDR1 is LNHNV, CDR2 YYDKDF, per germline (reference sequence). The CDR3 has 14 residues. V lost 0 bases and J 12 bases, leaving 17 bases between the germline ends. CDR3: CATSRDRARGGHTF. The CDR3, as DNA: TGTGCCACCAGCAGAGATCGGGCTCGCGGGGGACACACCTTC.

Concerning this clone: It is likely a read error, because the conserved phenylalanine at the end of the CDR3 is missing. The chain joins TRBV12-3 or TRBV12-4 to TRBJ1-1; 7 bases agree with TRBD1. The CDR3 runs 13 residues. V was pared by 7 bases and J by 7 bases, with 9 bases of the junction left unmatched. CDR3 sequence: CASIRTRQGEAFL. CDR3 nucleotide sequence: TGTGCCAGCATCCGTACAAGACAGGGTGAAGCTTTCCTT.

This clone appeared many times. This may be a read error: a much more frequent sequence differs by one nucleotide. The chain has TRBV20-1 and TRBJ2-1; no reliable D call. CDR1 is DFQATT, CDR2 SNEGSKA, per germline (reference sequence). The CDR3 contains 13 residues. CDR3 nucleotides: TGCAGTGCTAGAATCCCCAGACCCAATGAGCAGCTCTTC. This codes for CSARIPRPNEQLF.

This clone has a count of ten or more. The chain recombines TRBV6-1 with TRBJ2-1, with 10 bases that match TRBD2. This CDR3 has 15 amino acids. The junction had 8 bases not matched to a gene; V was cut back by 6 bases and J by 6 bases. Germline assignment: CDR1 MNHNS and CDR2 SASEGT. CDR3 protein: CASSQAGGPFNEQFF. In DNA, the CDR3 is TGTGCCAGCAGCCAAGCGGGGGGGCCGTTCAATGAGCAGTTCTTC.

This clone was recorded many times. The chain carries TRBV9 and TRBJ1-2, with D possibly being TRBD1 (6 bases). CDR1 is SGDLS and CDR2 is YYNGEE in the germline V gene. The CDR3 consists of 16 residues. Trimming removed 4 bases from V and 2 bases from J, with 18 bases in between. CDR3 DNA sequence: TGTGCCAGCAGCCCTACGGGAATAACAGGGAACTATGGCTACACCTTC. It translates to CASSPTGITGNYGYTF.

This clone was seen a handful of times. A much larger clonotype is one base distant, so this may be a read error. V gene TRBV20-1 combines with J gene TRBJ2-7, with 15 nucleotides matching TRBD2. V gave up 5 bases and J gave up 2 bases; unmatched junction bases: 10. The CDR3 spans 17 residues. Germline-derived CDR1 and CDR2 are DFQATT and SNEGSKA (reference sequence). The CDR3 protein is CSAEGLAGGRLTYEQYF. Here the CDR3 DNA reads TGCAGTGCTGAGGGACTAGCGGGAGGCCGACTAACCTACGAGCAGTACTTC.

Written as DNA, the CDR3 is TGTGCCAGCAGCCCTCAGGGCGGGGCTAAAGCTTTCTTT. Protein sequence: CASSPQGGAKAFF. V usage is TRBV7-3 and J usage is TRBJ1-1; TRBD1 is a possible D gene (5 bases). V gave up 5 bases and J gave up 9 bases, with 16 bases separating them. The V gene's germline CDR1 is SGHTA and CDR2 FQGTGA. This CDR3 comprises 13 residues.

In its sample, this clone was seen many times. This rearrangement joins TRBV6-1 to TRBJ2-4; D not resolved. Per the germline V gene, CDR1 is MNHNS and CDR2 is SASEGT. V was pared by 5 bases and J by 0 bases, with 11 bases between. The CDR3 consists of 15 residues. The CDR3 DNA follows: TGTGCCAGCAGTTCTGGCAGTCTAGCCAAAAACATTCAGTACTTC. It specifies CASSSGSLAKNIQYF.

This clone has a handful of counts. J is TRBJ2-5 and V is TRBV27, with 10 bases matching TRBD2. V lost 5 bases and J lost 4; bases outside the gene matches: 7. Looked up from germline, CDR1 is MNHEY and CDR2 is SMNVEV (reference sequence). The length of the CDR3 is 15 residues. The CDR3 DNA follows: TGTGCCAGCAGTCCCCGGACTAGCGGCGGAGAGACCCAGTACTTC. Amino acids: CASSPRTSGGETQYF.

This clone was observed a handful of times. The chain uses TRBV4-2 and TRBJ2-7, with 7 positions matching TRBD2. Germline V gene sequence: CDR1 LGHNA, CDR2 YNFKEQ. Trimming took 1 base from V and 0 from J; bases not matched to a gene: 0. CDR3 size: 14 residues. Written as DNA, the CDR3 is TGTGCCAGCAGCCAAGCTAGCGGCTCCTACGAGCAGTACTTC. Protein product: CASSQASGSYEQYF.

This clone was seen many times. The gene calls are TRBV11-2 and TRBJ2-7; 8 bases line up with TRBD1. This CDR3 region has 12 residues. Germline loops: CDR1 SGHAT, CDR2 FQNNGV. V dropped 4 bases and J dropped 6; count of bases not matched to a gene: 2. This chain's CDR3 is CASSSTGAEQYF. CDR3 coding DNA: TGTGCCAGCAGCTCGACAGGGGCCGAGCAGTACTTC. Looking up the rest from reference TRBV11-2 and TRBJ2-7 gives the full variable domain: EAGVAQSPRYKIIEKRQSVAFWCNPISGHATLYWYQQILGQGPKLLIQFQNNGVVDDSQLPKDRFSAERLKGVDSTLKIQPAKLEDSAVYLCASSSTGAEQYFGPGTRLTVT.

This clone came up many times. The gene calls are TRBV20-1 and TRBJ2-2; tentative D call: TRBD2 (6 bases). This CDR3 contains 17 residues. Trimming took 1 base from V and 4 from J, leaving 19 bases between them. Germline lookup yields CDR1 DFQATT and CDR2 SNEGSKA (reference sequence). The CDR3: CSARGQGGSKSTGELFF. The CDR3 region has the DNA TGCAGTGCTAGAGGTCAGGGAGGCAGTAAATCCACCGGGGAGCTGTTTTTT.

This clone was recorded many times. The chain employs TRBV7-3 and TRBJ2-2; D gene unclear. Germline V gene lookup returns CDR1 SGHTA and CDR2 FQGTGA. This CDR3 is 11 amino acids long. V was clipped by 4 bases and J by 5 bases, with 2 bases between them. The CDR3 loop is CASSSTGELFF. The CDR3 nucleotides read TGTGCCAGCAGCTCTACCGGGGAGCTGTTTTTT.

At least ten counts were recorded for this clone. The chain links TRBV6-1 to TRBJ2-4, with 10 bases fitting TRBD2. Germline V gene lookup returns CDR1 MNHNS and CDR2 SASEGT. The trim removed 5 bases at V and 0 bases at J, leaving 7 bases unmatched. The CDR3 is 17 residues long. As DNA, the CDR3 is TGTGCCAGCAGTTTTGGACTAGCGGAGTTAGCCAAAAACATTCAGTACTTC. Translating it yields CASSFGLAELAKNIQYF.

The chain uses TRBV4-1 and TRBJ2-7, with a possible D match to TRBD1 (6 bases). Trimming left V 4 bases short and J 3 bases short, with 16 bases between. The CDR3 is 15 residues long. Germline lookup yields CDR1 MGHRA and CDR2 YSYEKL. The CDR3 bases are TGCGCCAGCAGCCCTCCGGGACAAAAATTCTACGAGCAGTACTTC. This sequence encodes CASSPPGQKFYEQYF.